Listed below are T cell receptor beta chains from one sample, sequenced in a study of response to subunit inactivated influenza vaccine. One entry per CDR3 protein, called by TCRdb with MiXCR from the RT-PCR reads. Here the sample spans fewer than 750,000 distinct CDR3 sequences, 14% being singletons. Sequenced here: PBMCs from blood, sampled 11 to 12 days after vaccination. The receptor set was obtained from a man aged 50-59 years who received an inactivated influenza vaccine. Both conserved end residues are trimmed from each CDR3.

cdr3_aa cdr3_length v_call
ATALQASSYNEQF 13 TRBV19
ASSPRPGGIAKNIQY 15 TRBV6-5
ASSLGLAGVNNEQF 14 TRBV28
ASSLALDSYNEQF 13 TRBV7-6
ASSLGAGVKQY 11 TRBV7-2
ASSFPSGEQY 10 TRBV7-9
ASSPQWSGGAGTETQY 16 TRBV28
ASKAEVTNTGELF 13 TRBV2
ASSFDPYSNQPQH 13 TRBV19
ASRQSPEAF 9 TRBV12-3/TRBV12-4
ASSYGQGASTDTQY 14 TRBV7-8
ASSQGLAGQGNYEQY 15 TRBV3-1
ASSYLRGGTEAF 12 TRBV6-5
ASSAGAGVQETQY 13 TRBV7-9
ASSRYDRSGYT 11 TRBV2
SVSGRPTGELF 11 TRBV20-1
ASSSDSSSGANVLT 14 TRBV7-9
ASSLSVGQPPYEQY 14 TRBV27
SATNPLAGASYNEQF 15 TRBV20-1
ASSLELAGVKY 11 TRBV7-6
ASSLIRDNSPLH 12 TRBV7-8
ASSFGPGLAGTRGELF 16 TRBV11-2
ASTPGPGGAEQF 12 TRBV5-1
SAEDRGQGPETQY 13 TRBV29-1
SGGRRAYEQY 10 TRBV20-1
ASSGRFGGTSTDTQY 15 TRBV7-2
ASRSGGTDTQY 11 TRBV5-1
ASSLDWQGGEQF 12 TRBV12-3/TRBV12-4
ASSPGGTGTTDTQY 14 TRBV18
ASSVGANGEQF 11 TRBV7-2
ASSPPGSLRYEQF 13 TRBV18
ASSLTSGIHEQY 12 TRBV7-2
ASSLSGGPRYEQY 13 TRBV7-2
ASSMIQAGGANVLT 14 TRBV7-9
ASSQDLRGTYEQY 13 TRBV4-3
ASSSTAGGEQY 11 TRBV28
ASSPWVGGVGGEASGVTDTQY 21 TRBV6-4
ASSLGSSAGGFEAF 14 TRBV12-3/TRBV12-4
SAREGQGMGNEQF 13 TRBV20-1
ASSYQGNYNEQF 12 TRBV6-5
ASSAHRARTEAF 12 TRBV19
SAKSSVRVGYGYT 13 TRBV20-1
ASSLYGPNNEQF 12 TRBV27
ASSSIRLRSGNTIY 14 TRBV28
ASSQDSGQVYNEQF 14 TRBV3-1
ATSKGLAGAGADTQY 15 TRBV15